These 22 T cell receptor beta chains were all obtained from the same sample, sequenced in a study of regulatory T cells in long-lasting Graves disease. The time point here: newly diagnosed GD, antithyroid drugs for less than 3 months. From PBMCs, RNA was extracted and then used to make the TCR library. Arm-PCR with iRepertoire HTBI primers amplified the CDR3 regions for these TCR beta libraries. MiXCR was run by TCRdb on the multiplex PCR reads, yielding one entry per CDR3 protein. The sample holds about 420,000 distinct CDR3 sequences; 16% are singletons and the top ten take under 30%. These same records also appear under a second study, on T cells in Graves' hyperthyroidism and ophthalmopathy.

Source: peripheral blood mononuclear cells (PBMCs), taken at new diagnosis, from a patient treated with antithyroid drugs. The receptors derive from a woman in her late teens or twenties with Graves disease.

This clonotype was seen a few times. The J gene is TRBJ2-4, the V gene TRBV6-1; D may be TRBD1 (5 bases). Germline V CDR1 and CDR2: MNHNS, SASEGT. Trimming removed 1 base from V and 0 bases from J, with 16 bases in between. The length of the CDR3 is 18 residues. CDR3 region: CASSEGVSEGVAKNIQYF. The CDR3, as DNA: TGTGCCAGCAGTGAAGGTGTGTCGGAAGGGGTAGCCAAAAACATTCAGTACTTC.

This clonotype has a handful of counts. The J gene is TRBJ2-1, the V gene TRBV6-5, with TRBD1 matching over 9 bases. The germline V gene has CDR1 MNHEY and CDR2 SVGAGI. The V segment lost 0 bases and the J segment 8 bases; nucleotides outside the gene matches: 5. This CDR3 has 15 amino acids. The CDR3 nucleotides are TGTGCCAGCAGTTACTCGTGGACAGGGGTGGATGAGCAGTTCTTC. As protein: CASSYSWTGVDEQFF.

There are a few counts of this clonotype. The chain combines TRBV5-5 with TRBJ2-1; no reliable D call. The CDR3 is 13 residues long. Germline CDR1 and CDR2: SGHKS and YYEKEE (reference sequence). V was cut by 0 bases and J by 5 bases, with 6 bases left in between. The CDR3 loop reads CASSLGVHNEQFF. The CDR3 nucleotides are TGTGCCAGCAGCTTGGGTGTGCACAATGAGCAGTTCTTC.

This clonotype was picked up many times. This chain uses TRBV20-1 with TRBJ1-5; D may be TRBD1 (5 bases). Trimming removed 3 bases from V and 5 bases from J, with 8 bases in between. This CDR3 contains 12 residues. The germline gives CDR1 DFQATT, CDR2 SNEGSKA (reference sequence). The CDR3 bases are TGCAGTGCTAGCGGGGGGGATCAGCCCCAGCATTTT. Residues: CSASGGDQPQHF.

This clonotype was seen repeatedly, ten times or more. The rearrangement joins TRBV2 to TRBJ2-5; D may be TRBD2 (5 bases). Germline V gene sequence: CDR1 SNHLY, CDR2 FYNNEI. V was clipped by 6 bases and J by 5 bases, with 19 bases between them. The CDR3 has 15 amino acids. CDR3 residues: CASRLRDLGGETQYF. Here the CDR3 DNA reads TGTGCCAGCAGGCTAAGGGATCTCGGCGGGGAGACCCAGTACTTC.

The chain uses TRBV5-4 and TRBJ2-3, with 9 bases lining up with TRBD2. Germline lookup yields CDR1 SGHNT and CDR2 YYREEE (reference sequence). The CDR3 has 15 residues. The junction had 4 bases not matched to a gene; V was cut back by 0 bases and J by 5 bases. CDR3 DNA sequence: TGTGCCAGCAGCTTGGAGGGTAGCGGGAGAGATACGCAGTATTTT. Its translation: CASSLEGSGRDTQYF.

There are many counts of this clonotype. The rearrangement links TRBV7-9 to TRBJ2-3, with 7 bases fitting TRBD2. CDR3 length: 13 amino acids. Germline CDR1 and CDR2: SEHNR and FQNEAQ (reference sequence). Trimming removed 6 bases from V and 3 bases from J; junction bases left unmatched: 3. The CDR3 bases are TGTGCCAGCAGTCAGCGGGAAACAGATACGCAGTATTTT. This translates into CASSQRETDTQYF.

The table lists this clonotype with a count of one. A far larger clone differs by one base, so this is likely a read error. The chain recombines TRBV20-1 with TRBJ1-2; no clear D gene. CDR3 length equals 12 residues. Germline V gene sequence: CDR1 DFQATT, CDR2 SNEGSKA (reference sequence). Trimming left V 5 bases short and J 4 bases short, with 11 bases between. The DNA of the CDR3 is TGCAGTGCTGGACGCGGACTCTATGGCTACACCTTC. Encoded protein: CSAGRGLYGYTF.

At least ten counts were recorded for this clonotype. The rearrangement uses TRBV11-2 and TRBJ1-2; TRBD1 matches at 8 bases. Unmatched junction bases numbered 10, after V lost 3 bases and J lost 7 bases. The V gene's germline CDR1 is SGHAT and CDR2 FQNNGV. The CDR3 has 15 residues. The CDR3 loop is CASSLTGTGPFGYTF. The CDR3 DNA sequence: TGTGCCAGCAGCTTGACCGGGACAGGACCCTTTGGCTACACCTTC.

This clonotype has a handful of counts. The chain couples TRBV5-5 to TRBJ1-2; 7 positions agree with TRBD1. CDR3 length: 15 amino acids. Unmatched junction bases numbered 9, after V lost 0 bases and J lost 7 bases. Germline CDR1 and CDR2: SGHKS and YYEKEE (reference sequence). The CDR3 reads CASSLDPAGGFGYTF. CDR3 DNA: TGTGCCAGCAGCTTGGATCCAGCAGGGGGTTTTGGCTACACCTTC.

The chain couples TRBV12-3 or TRBV12-4 to TRBJ2-1; 7 bases are shared with TRBD2. V was pared by 2 bases and J by 5 bases, with 9 bases of the junction left unmatched. The CDR3 length is 16 residues. CDR3 loop: CASSLLSGINHNEQFF. CDR3 DNA sequence: TGTGCCAGCAGTTTATTGAGCGGGATAAATCACAATGAGCAGTTCTTC.

This clonotype was recorded at least ten times. The rearrangement joins TRBV7-9 to TRBJ2-1, with TRBD2 identical over 8 bases. Per the germline V gene, CDR1 is SEHNR and CDR2 is FQNEAQ (reference sequence). This CDR3 contains 14 residues. J gave up 5 bases and V 3 bases, and 3 bases lay outside the gene matches. Here the CDR3 reads CASSLGLGDNEQFF. The CDR3 DNA reads TGTGCCAGCAGCTTGGGACTAGGAGACAATGAGCAGTTCTTC. Combining the CDR3 with reference TRBV7-9 and TRBJ2-1 gives the whole variable domain DTGVSQNPRHKITKRGQNVTFRCDPISEHNRLYWYRQTLGQGPEFLTYFQNEAQLEKSRLLSDRFSAERPKGSFSTLEIQRTEQGDSAMYLCASSLGLGDNEQFFGPGTRLTVL.

V and J are TRBV27 and TRBJ1-5; the D is unclear. Deletions cut 4 bases from V and 2 bases from J, with 9 bases between. The CDR3 spans 14 residues. CDR1 MNHEY and CDR2 SMNVEV come from the germline V gene (reference sequence). The CDR3 sequence is CASSSSVGNQPQHF. The DNA of the CDR3 is TGTGCCAGCAGTTCGTCTGTGGGCAATCAGCCCCAGCATTTT.

At least ten counts were recorded for this clonotype. In DNA form, the CDR3 reads TGTGCCAGCAGTCCTCGCGGGACCCGTCCCTACAATGAGCAGTTCTTC. It codes for CASSPRGTRPYNEQFF. The chain uses TRBV27 and TRBJ2-1, with D perhaps matching TRBD2 (6 bases). V was trimmed by 5 bases and J by 2 bases, leaving 16 bases between them. CDR3 length equals 16 residues. Germline loops: CDR1 MNHEY, CDR2 SMNVEV (reference sequence).

The chain uses TRBV20-1 and TRBJ1-5; possibly TRBD1 for D (5 bases). V was pared by 2 bases and J by 3 bases, with 8 bases between. In germline, CDR1 is DFQATT, CDR2 SNEGSKA (reference sequence). This CDR3 spans 13 amino acids. The chain's CDR3 is CSARKGTNQPQHF. The DNA of the CDR3 is TGCAGTGCTAGAAAGGGGACCAATCAGCCCCAGCATTTT.

This clonotype showed up just a few times. This chain links TRBV29-1 with TRBJ2-2; 8 bases match TRBD1. Germline V CDR1 and CDR2: SQVTM, ANQGSEA. Trimming took 4 bases from V and 6 from J; bases not matched to a gene: 4. This CDR3 is built from 13 residues. The DNA of the CDR3 is TGCAGCGTTGTGCAGGGGGCATCCGGGGAGCTGTTTTTT. This gives the protein CSVVQGASGELFF.

The chain has TRBV4-1 and TRBJ2-5; no clear D gene. Germline CDR1 reads MGHRA; CDR2 reads YSYEKL. This CDR3 is built from 15 residues. V dropped 3 bases and J dropped 0 bases, with 11 bases sitting between them. The CDR3: CASSQGLTDQETQYF. CDR3 in DNA: TGCGCCAGCAGCCAGGGCTTGACGGACCAAGAGACCCAGTACTTC.

This clonotype was detected many times. Written as DNA, the CDR3 is TGTGCCAGCAGCTTAGCTCAGAACACTGAAGCTTTCTTT. Translating it yields CASSLAQNTEAFF. The chain couples TRBV7-2 to TRBJ1-1; D remains ambiguous. CDR3 length: 13 amino acids. Germline assignment: CDR1 SGHTA and CDR2 FQGNSA. V dropped 0 bases and J dropped 1 base, with 3 bases sitting between them.

V gene TRBV9 combines with J gene TRBJ2-1; the D is unclear. CDR1 and CDR2 from the germline V gene are SGDLS and YYNGEE. The CDR3 contains 15 residues. Trimming removed 0 bases at V and 2 bases at J, with 9 bases between. In DNA, the CDR3 is TGTGCCAGCAGCGTAGGCGCAGGTGCCTACAATGAGCAGTTCTTC. Translating gives CASSVGAGAYNEQFF.

This clonotype was recorded many times. V usage is TRBV29-1 and J usage is TRBJ2-4, with D perhaps TRBD1 (7 bases). The ends were cut back, 1 base at V and 9 bases at J, with 13 bases in the middle. The CDR3 is 13 amino acids. Germline CDR1 SQVTM, CDR2 ANQGSEA. CDR3 sequence reads: CSVEVRQGGIQYF. The DNA of the CDR3 is TGCAGCGTTGAAGTACGACAGGGAGGCATTCAGTACTTC.

This clonotype was observed many times. The chain carries TRBV20-1 and TRBJ1-1; D is unresolved. Between the trimmed V and J ends, which lost 8 bases and 0 bases, there was a span of 13 bases. CDR3 length: 13 amino acids. Germline values: CDR1 DFQATT, CDR2 SNEGSKA (reference sequence). The CDR3 region is CSSKGRMNTEAFF. In DNA form, the CDR3 reads TGCAGTTCCAAGGGCCGTATGAACACTGAAGCTTTCTTT.

This chain connects TRBV6-2 or TRBV6-3 to TRBJ1-6, with 7 nucleotides matching TRBD1. Trimming cost V 2 bases and J 8 bases; bases outside gene matches: 3. CDR1 is MNHEY, CDR2 SVGEGT, per germline. This CDR3 spans 14 amino acids. The CDR3 nucleotides read TGTGCCAGCAGTTACGCAGGGGGGGATTCACCCCTCCACTTT. Translated, it gives CASSYAGGDSPLHF.